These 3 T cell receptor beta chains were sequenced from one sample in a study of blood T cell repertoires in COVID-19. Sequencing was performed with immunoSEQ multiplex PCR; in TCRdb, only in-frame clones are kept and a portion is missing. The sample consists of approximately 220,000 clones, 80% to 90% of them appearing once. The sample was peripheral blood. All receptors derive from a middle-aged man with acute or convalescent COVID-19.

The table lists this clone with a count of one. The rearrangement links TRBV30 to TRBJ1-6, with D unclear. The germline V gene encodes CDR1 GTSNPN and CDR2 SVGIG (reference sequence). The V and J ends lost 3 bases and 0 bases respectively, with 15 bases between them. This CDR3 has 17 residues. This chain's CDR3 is CAWRVAGGSSYNSPLHF. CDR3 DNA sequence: TGTGCCTGGAGAGTTGCGGGCGGGAGCTCCTATAATTCACCCCTCCACTTT.

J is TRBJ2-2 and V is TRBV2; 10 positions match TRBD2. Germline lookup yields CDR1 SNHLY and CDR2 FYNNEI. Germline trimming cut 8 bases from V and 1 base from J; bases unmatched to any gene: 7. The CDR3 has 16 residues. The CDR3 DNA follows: TGTGCCAGCGGGGAGCGGGGGGGCCGGAACACCGGGGAGCTGTTTTTT. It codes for CASGERGGRNTGELFF.

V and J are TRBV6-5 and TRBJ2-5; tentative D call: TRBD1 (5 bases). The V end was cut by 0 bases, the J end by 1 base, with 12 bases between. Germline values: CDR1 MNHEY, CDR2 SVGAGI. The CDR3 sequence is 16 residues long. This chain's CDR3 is CASSYSVQGLQETQYF. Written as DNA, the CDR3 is TGTGCCAGCAGTTACTCGGTTCAGGGCCTCCAAGAGACCCAGTACTTC.